The following is a T cell receptor (beta chain) sequence with its context. Under the authors' procedure: Counts of nucleated cells, estimated from reference gene primer amplification, were obtained. TCRdb's copy holds only in-frame clones and misses some; the assay was immunoSEQ multiplex PCR. V, J and clone size are those of that table, while D and trimming were read from the DNA. The sample records about 140,000 clones, about 86% being singletons. This sample is part of a study of blood T cell repertoires in COVID-19. V lost 4 bases and J lost 3; bases outside the gene matches: 3. CDR3 length equals 14 residues. Germline V gene sequence: CDR1 MNHEY, CDR2 SVGEGT.

V is TRBV6-2 or TRBV6-3 and J is TRBJ1-5; 7 bases are a match to TRBD1. The specimen was peripheral blood. The sequence was collected from an older woman with acute or convalescent COVID-19. Here the CDR3 reads CASSWDSFNQPQHF. The CDR3 bases are TGTGCCAGCAGTTGGGACAGCTTCAATCAGCCCCAGCATTTT.